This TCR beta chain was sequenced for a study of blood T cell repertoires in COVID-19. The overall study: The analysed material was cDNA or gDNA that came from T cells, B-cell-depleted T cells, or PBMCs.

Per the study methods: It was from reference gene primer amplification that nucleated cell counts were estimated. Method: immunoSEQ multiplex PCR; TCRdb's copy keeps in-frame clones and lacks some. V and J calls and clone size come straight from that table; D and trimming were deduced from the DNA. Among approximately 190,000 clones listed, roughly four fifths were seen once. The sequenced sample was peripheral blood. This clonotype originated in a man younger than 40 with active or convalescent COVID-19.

CDR3 residues: CSVADRGPGYTF. The CDR3 nucleotides are TGCAGCGTTGCGGACAGGGGGCCTGGCTACACCTTC. This sequence joins TRBV29-1 and TRBJ1-2; 11 bases match TRBD1. Germline loops: CDR1 SQVTM, CDR2 ANQGSEA. V trimming: 4 bases; J trimming: 7 bases; junction bases outside the gene matches: 2. The CDR3 length is 12 residues.